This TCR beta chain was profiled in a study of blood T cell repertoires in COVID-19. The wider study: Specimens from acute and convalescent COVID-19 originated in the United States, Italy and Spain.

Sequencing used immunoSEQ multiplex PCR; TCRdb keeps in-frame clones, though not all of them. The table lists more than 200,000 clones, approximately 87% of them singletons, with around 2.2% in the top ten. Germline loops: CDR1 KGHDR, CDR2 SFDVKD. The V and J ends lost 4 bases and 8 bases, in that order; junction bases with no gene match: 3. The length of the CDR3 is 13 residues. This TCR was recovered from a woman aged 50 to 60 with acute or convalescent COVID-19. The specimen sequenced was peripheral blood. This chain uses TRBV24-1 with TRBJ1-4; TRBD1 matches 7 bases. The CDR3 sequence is CATSDAGGEKLFF. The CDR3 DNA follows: TGTGCCACCAGTGACGCAGGGGGGGAAAAACTGTTTTTT.